The present T cell receptor (beta chain) was sequenced within a study of blood T cell repertoires in COVID-19 (TCRdb year 2020). Broadly, across the study: Collaborator samples came from the United States, Italy and Spain and covered acute and convalescent phases of COVID-19. Where available, HLA class I and class II types were obtained from metadata supplied by the sample provider rather than from assay-based typing. The repertoires were released in a freely available public database intended as a resource for research on the immune response to SARS-CoV-2. Subjects who had been exposed to COVID-19, were actively infected with it, or had recovered from it provided the deeply sampled blood TCRbeta repertoires that made up the dataset. The samples were drawn from two sources: the first 160 participants of the ongoing ImmuneRACE study, and about 1,300 subjects contributed by 6 global collaborators. The prospective study material was composed of cDNA or gDNA derived from T cells, B-cell-depleted T cells, or PBMCs. The sample metadata nearly always contained a de-identified subject ID, COVID-19 status, age in years and sex. What the work shows at the level of the full study, not this receptor alone: The quantity of clinical and demographic metadata differed by source and by participant and was supplied without curation.

With respect to this clone: The antigen it binds to is not known. No much larger clonotype is one base removed from it; base qualities were not supplied.

One collaborating source in Seattle enrolled patients during active infection and followed them longitudinally through the course of disease. The collaborating institutions used their own protocols to collect whole blood in K2EDTA tubes. For TCRbeta analysis, collaborator samples were shipped as frozen whole blood, as isolated PBMCs, or as DNA extracted from either sample type. TCRbeta CDR3 regions were amplified from genomic DNA using the immunoSEQ Assay, a bias-controlled multiplex PCR. Per the authors' processing: The number of nucleated cells in each sample was estimated by amplification of reference gene primers within the assay. Sequence reads were collapsed and filtered to measure the absolute abundance of every unique TCRbeta CDR3 rearrangement. For each sample, productive Simpson clonality was calculated as the square root of Simpson's diversity index over productive rearrangements. What TCRdb holds here is the immuneACCESS table cut down to in-frame rearrangements. Part of the clones is not present; checked against another copy, under half of the missing clones reflect an unresolved V gene, and the others are unexplained. That table supplies the V and J calls and clone size; D and trimming were determined from the DNA. The sample table holds approximately 170,000 clones, of which about 87% were seen once. Roughly 2.4% of the sample goes to the ten largest clones.

Based on the germline V gene, the CDR1 and CDR2 sequences are SNHLY and FYNNEI. The CDR3 runs 16 amino acids, cysteine and phenylalanine included. Just the 48-base CDR3 DNA is kept, in frame starting at base 1. The germline V end is reduced by 2 bases and the J end by 6 bases; junction bases left unmatched: 11. The chain is assembled from TRBV2 and TRBJ2-7, with 9 bases aligning to TRBD2. This TCR came from an elderly woman with COVID-19, enrolled during active disease. Input material: peripheral blood. The sequence in DNA is TGTGCCAGCAGTGAATCGCCTCGACTAGCGGAAACCGAGCAGTACTTC. Translation gives CASSESPRLAETEQYF.